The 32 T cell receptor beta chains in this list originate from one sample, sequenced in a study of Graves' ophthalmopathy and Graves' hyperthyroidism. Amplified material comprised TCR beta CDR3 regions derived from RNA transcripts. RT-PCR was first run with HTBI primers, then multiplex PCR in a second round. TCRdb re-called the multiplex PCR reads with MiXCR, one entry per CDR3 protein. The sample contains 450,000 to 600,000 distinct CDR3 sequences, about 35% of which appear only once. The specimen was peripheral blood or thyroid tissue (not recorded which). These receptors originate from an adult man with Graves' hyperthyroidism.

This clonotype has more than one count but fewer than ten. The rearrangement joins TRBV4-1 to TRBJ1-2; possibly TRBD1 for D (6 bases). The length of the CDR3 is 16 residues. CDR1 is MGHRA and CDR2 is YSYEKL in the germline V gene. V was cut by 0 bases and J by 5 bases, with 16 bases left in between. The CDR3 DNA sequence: TGCGCCAGCAGCCAAGAATGGGGGGGGGGCGCTTATGGCTACACCTTC. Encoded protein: CASSQEWGGGAYGYTF.

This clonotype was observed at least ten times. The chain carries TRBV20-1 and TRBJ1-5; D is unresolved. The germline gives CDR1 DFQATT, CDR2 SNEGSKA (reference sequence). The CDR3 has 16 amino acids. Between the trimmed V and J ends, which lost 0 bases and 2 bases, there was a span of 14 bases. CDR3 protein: CSARDFQVLGNQPQHF. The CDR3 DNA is TGCAGTGCTAGAGATTTTCAAGTCCTCGGCAATCAGCCCCAGCATTTT.

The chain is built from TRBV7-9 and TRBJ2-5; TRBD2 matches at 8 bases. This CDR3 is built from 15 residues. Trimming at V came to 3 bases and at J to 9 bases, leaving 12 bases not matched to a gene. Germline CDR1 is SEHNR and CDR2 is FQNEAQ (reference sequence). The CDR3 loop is CASSFLDSPREAQYF. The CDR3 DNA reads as TGTGCCAGCAGCTTCTTGGACAGTCCGCGGGAGGCCCAGTACTTC.

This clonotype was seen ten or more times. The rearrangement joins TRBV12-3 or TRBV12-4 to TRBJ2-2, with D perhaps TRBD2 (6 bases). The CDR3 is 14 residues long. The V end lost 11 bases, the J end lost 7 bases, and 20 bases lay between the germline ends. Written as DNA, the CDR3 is TGTGCCTCTAGATGGGGGGTGCAGGGCGGGGAGCTGTTTTTT. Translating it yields CASRWGVQGGELFF.

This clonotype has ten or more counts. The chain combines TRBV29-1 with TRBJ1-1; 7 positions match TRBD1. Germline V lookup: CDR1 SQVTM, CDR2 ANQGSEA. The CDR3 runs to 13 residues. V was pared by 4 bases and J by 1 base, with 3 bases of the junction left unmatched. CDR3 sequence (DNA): TGCAGCGTTGTGGACAGGACGAACACTGAAGCTTTCTTT. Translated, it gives CSVVDRTNTEAFF.

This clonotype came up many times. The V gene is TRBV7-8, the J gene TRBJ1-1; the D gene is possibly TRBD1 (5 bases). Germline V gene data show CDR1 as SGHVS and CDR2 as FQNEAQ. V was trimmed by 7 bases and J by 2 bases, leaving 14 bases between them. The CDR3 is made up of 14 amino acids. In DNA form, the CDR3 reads TGTGCCAGCAACCCTGGGGGGATCAACACTGAAGCTTTCTTT. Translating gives CASNPGGINTEAFF.

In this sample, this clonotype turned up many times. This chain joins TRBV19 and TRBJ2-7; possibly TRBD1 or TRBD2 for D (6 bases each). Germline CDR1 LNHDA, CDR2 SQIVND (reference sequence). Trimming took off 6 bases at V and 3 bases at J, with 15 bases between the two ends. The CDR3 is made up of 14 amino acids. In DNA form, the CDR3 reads TGTGCCAGTAGGGGGCGGGACACTCACTACGAGCAGTACTTC. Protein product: CASRGRDTHYEQYF.

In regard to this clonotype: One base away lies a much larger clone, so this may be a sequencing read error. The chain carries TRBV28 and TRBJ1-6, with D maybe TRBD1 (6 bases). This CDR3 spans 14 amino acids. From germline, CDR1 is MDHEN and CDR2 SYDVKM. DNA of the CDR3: TGTACCAGCAGTTTAAAAACAGGGAAATCACCCCTCCACTTT. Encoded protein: CTSSLKTGKSPLHF. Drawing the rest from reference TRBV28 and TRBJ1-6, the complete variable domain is DVKVTQSSRYLVKRTGEKVFLECVQDMDHENMFWYRQDPGLGLRLIYFSYDVKMKEKGDIPEGYSVSREKKERFSLILESASTNQTSMYLCTSSLKTGKSPLHFGNGTRLTVT.

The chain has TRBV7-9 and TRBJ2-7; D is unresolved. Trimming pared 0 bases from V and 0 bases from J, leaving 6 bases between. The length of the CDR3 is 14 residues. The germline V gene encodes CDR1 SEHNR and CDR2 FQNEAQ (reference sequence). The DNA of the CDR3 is TGTGCCAGCAGCTTAGCGGAATACTCCTACGAGCAGTACTTC. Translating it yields CASSLAEYSYEQYF.

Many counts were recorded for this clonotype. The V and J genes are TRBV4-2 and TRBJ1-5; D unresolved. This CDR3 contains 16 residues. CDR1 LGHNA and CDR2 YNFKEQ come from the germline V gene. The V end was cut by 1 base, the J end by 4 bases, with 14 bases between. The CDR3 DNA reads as TGTGCCAGCAGCCAAGCTAGGGCGGGAGCAAATCAGCCCCAGCATTTT. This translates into CASSQARAGANQPQHF.

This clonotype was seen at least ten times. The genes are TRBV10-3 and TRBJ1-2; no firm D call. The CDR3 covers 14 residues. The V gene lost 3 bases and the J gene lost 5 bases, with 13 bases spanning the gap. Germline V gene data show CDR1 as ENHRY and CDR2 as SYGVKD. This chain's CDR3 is CAISDVALGYGYTF. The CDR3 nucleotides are TGTGCCATCAGTGACGTCGCCCTGGGGTATGGCTACACCTTC.

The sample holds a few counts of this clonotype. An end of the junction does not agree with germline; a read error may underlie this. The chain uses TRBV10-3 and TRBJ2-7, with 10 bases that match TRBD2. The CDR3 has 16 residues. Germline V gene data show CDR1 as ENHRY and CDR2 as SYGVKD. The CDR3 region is CASSLQGLASSYEQYF. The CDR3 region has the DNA TGTGCCAGCAGTTTACAGGGACTAGCGAGCTCCTACGAGCAGTACTTC.

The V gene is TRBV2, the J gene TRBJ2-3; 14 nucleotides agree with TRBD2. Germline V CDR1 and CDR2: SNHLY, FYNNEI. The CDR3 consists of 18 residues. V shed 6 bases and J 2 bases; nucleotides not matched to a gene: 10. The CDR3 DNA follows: TGTGCCAGCAGCAACCAACCGGGACTAGCGGGGGACACAGATACGCAGTATTTT. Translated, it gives CASSNQPGLAGDTDTQYF.

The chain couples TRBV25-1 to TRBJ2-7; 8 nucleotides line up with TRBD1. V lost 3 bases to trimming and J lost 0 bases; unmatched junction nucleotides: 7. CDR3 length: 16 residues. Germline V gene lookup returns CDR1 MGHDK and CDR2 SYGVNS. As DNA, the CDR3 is TGTGCCAGCAGTGATTTCGGACAGGGAAGCTCCTACGAGCAGTACTTC. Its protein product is CASSDFGQGSSYEQYF.

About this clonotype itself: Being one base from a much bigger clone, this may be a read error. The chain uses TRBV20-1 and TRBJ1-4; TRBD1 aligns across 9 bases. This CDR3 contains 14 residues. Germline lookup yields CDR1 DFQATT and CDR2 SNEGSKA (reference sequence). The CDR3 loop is CSAGQGFTNEKLVF. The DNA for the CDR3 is TGCAGTGCTGGACAGGGGTTTACTAATGAAAAACTGGTTTTT.

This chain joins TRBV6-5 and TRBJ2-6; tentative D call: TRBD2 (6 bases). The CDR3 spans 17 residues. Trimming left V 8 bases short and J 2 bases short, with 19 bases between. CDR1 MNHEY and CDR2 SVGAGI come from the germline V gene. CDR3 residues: CASSLDLGGTGANVLTF. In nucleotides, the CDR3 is TGTGCCAGCTCTCTCGATTTAGGAGGGACTGGGGCCAACGTCCTGACTTTC.

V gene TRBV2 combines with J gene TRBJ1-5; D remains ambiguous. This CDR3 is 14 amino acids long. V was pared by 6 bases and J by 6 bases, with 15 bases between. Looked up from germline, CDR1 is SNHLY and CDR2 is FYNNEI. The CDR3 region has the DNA TGTGCCAGCAGGGGAGGGTTCGAATTTCAGCCCCAGCATTTT. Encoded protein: CASRGGFEFQPQHF.

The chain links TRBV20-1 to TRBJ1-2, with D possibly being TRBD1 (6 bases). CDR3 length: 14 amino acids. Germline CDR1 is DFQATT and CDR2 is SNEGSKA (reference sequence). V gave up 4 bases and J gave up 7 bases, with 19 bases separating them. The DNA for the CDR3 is TGCAGTGCTACTGGGGGTGAGACAGGAACTGGCTACACCTTC. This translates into CSATGGETGTGYTF.

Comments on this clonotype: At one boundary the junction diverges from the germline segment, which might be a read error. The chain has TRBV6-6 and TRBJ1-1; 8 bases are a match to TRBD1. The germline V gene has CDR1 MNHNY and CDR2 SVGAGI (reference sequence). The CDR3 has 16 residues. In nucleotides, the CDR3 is TGTGCCAGCCCCCTTACATCGACAGGGGAGGGCACTGGAGCTTTCTTT. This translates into CASPLTSTGEGTGAFF.

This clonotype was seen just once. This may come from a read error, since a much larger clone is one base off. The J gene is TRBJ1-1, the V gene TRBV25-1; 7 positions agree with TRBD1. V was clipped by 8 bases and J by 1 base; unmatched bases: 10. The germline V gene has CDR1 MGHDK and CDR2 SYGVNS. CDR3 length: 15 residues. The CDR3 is CASGPRGQGNTEAFF. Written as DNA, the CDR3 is TGTGCCAGCGGCCCGAGGGGGCAGGGGAACACTGAAGCTTTCTTT. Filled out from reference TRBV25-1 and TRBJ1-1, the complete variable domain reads EADIYQTPRYLVIGTGKKITLECSQTMGHDKMYWYQQDPGMELHLIHYSYGVNSTEKGDLSSESTVSRIRTEHFPLTLESARPSHTSQYLCASGPRGQGNTEAFFGQGTRLTVV.

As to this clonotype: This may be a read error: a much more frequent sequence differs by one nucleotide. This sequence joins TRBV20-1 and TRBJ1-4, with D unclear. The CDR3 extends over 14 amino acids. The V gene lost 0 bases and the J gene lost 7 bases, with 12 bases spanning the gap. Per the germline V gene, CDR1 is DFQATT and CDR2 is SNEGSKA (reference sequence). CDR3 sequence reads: CSARDTTLGEKLFF. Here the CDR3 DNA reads TGCAGTGCTAGAGATACCACCCTTGGTGAAAAACTGTTTTTT.

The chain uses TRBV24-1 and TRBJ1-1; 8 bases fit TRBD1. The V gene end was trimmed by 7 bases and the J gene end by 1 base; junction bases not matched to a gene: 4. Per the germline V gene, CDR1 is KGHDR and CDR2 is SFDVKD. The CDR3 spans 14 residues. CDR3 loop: CATRGTGGNTEAFF. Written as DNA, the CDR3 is TGTGCCACCAGGGGAACAGGGGGGAACACTGAAGCTTTCTTT.

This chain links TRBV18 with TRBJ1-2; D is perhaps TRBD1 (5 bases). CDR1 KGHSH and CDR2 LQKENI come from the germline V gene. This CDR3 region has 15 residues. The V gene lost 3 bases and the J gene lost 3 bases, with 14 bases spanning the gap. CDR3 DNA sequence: TGTGCCAGCTCACCGGCGTCAGGGCATGACTATGGCTACACCTTC. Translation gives CASSPASGHDYGYTF.

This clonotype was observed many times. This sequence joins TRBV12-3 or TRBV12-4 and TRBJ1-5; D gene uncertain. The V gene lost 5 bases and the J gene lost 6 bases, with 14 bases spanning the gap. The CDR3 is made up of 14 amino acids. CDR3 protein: CASSTSRVGQPQHF. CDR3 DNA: TGTGCCAGCAGTACTAGTCGGGTCGGTCAGCCCCAGCATTTT.

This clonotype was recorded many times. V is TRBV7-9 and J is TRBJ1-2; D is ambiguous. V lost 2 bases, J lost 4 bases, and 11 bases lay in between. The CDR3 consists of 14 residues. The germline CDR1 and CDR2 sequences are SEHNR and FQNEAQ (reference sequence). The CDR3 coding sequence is TGTGCCAGCAGCTTAAGTCAGGTTTTCTATGGCTACACCTTC. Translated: CASSLSQVFYGYTF.

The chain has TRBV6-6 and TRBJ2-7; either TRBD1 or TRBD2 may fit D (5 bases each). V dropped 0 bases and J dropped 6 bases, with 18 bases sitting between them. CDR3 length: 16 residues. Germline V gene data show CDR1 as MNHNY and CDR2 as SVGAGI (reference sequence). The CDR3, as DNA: TGTGCCAGCAGTTACTCGATGTGGACGGGGACGTTCGAGCAGTACTTC. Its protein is CASSYSMWTGTFEQYF.

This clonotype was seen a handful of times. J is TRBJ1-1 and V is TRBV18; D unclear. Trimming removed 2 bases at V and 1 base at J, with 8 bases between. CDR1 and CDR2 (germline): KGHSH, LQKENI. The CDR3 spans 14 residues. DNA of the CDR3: TGTGCCAGCTCACCAGAACAGAGGAACACTGAAGCTTTCTTT. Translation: CASSPEQRNTEAFF. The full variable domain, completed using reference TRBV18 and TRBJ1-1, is NAGVMQNPRHLVRRRGQEARLRCSPMKGHSHVYWYRQLPEEGLKFMVYLQKENIIDESGMPKERFSAEFPKEGPSILRIQQVVRGDSAAYFCASSPEQRNTEAFFGQGTRLTVV.

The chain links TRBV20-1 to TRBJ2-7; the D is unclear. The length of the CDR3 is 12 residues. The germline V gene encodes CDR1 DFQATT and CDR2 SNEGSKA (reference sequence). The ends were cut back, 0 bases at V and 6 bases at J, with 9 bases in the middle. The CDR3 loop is CSARDTGPEQYF. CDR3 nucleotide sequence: TGCAGTGCTAGAGATACGGGTCCCGAGCAGTACTTC.

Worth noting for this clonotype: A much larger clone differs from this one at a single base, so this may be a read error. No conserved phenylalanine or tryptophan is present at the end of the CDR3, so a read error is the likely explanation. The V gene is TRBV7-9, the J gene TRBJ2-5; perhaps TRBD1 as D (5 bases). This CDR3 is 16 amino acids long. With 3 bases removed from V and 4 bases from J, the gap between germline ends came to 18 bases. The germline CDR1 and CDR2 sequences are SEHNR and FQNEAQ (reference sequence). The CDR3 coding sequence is TGTGCCAGCAGCTTCACGTCGGCAGGGTGGAGAGAGACCCAGTACTAC. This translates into CASSFTSAGWRETQYY.

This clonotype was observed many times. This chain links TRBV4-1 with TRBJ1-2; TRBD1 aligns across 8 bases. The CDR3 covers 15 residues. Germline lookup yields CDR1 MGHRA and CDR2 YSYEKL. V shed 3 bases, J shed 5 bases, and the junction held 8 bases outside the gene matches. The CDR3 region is CASSHIPGGQYGYTF. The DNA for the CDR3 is TGCGCCAGCAGCCACATTCCAGGGGGCCAGTATGGCTACACCTTC.

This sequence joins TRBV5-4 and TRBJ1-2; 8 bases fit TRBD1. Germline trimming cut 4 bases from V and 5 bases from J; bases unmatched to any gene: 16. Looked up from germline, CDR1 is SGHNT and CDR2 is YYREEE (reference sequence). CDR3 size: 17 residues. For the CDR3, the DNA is TGTGCCAGCAGCCACCAAGTCGTTCAGGGGGCGCCTTATGGCTACACCTTC. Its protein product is CASSHQVVQGAPYGYTF. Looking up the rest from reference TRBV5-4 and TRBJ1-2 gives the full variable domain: ETGVTQSPTHLIKTRGQQVTLRCSSQSGHNTVSWYQQALGQGPQFIFQYYREEENGRGNFPPRFSGLQFPNYSSELNVNALELDDSALYLCASSHQVVQGAPYGYTFGSGTRLTVV.

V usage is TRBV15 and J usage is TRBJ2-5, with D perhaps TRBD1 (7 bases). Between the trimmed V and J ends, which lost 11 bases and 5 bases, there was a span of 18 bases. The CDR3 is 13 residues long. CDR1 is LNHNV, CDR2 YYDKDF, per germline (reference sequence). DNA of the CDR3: TGTGCCCCCGTGACAGGGAGGCCGGAGACCCAGTACTTC. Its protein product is CAPVTGRPETQYF.